This T cell receptor (beta chain) was sequenced in a study of T cell clonality in common variable immunodeficiency. Sequencing was performed with immunoSEQ multiplex PCR; in TCRdb, only in-frame clones are kept and a portion is missing. Altogether tens of thousands of clones were found in the sample, and no singletons occur. Donors gave roughly 4.5 to 8.5 ml heparinized peripheral whole blood. This clone was detected many times. One junction end disagrees with the germline gene, perhaps due to a read error. The read comes to an end 3 residues before the CDR3 does, leaving the germline J gene to fill in the end. CDR1 and CDR2 (germline): SSHAT, FNYEAQ (reference sequence). This CDR3 region has 16 residues.

This chain uses TRBV7-7 with TRBJ2-2, with TRBD2 matching 9 bases. Sequencing input: peripheral blood mononuclear cells. This receptor was identified in a person aged 18-70 years in good health. CDR3 amino acids: CASSLDTLAGSGELFF. CDR3 DNA (partial): TGTGCTAGCAGCTTAGATACGCTAGCGGGATCAGGGGAG.